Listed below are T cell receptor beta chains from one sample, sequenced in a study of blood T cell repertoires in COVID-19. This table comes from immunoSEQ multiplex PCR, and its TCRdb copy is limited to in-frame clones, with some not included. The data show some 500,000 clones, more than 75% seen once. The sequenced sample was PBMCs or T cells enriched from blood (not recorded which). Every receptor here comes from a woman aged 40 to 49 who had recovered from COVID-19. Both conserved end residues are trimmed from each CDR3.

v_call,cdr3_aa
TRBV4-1,ASSQLKRAGRNIEQF
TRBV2,AIPTSESTDTQY
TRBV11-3,ASSLRGGMNTEAF
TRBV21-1,ASSFQASNTEAF
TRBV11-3,ASSYAGTNQEKLF
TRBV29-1,SVEDPGQPLGETQY
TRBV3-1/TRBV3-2,ASSPSGGGEAF
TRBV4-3,ASSQGLAGNSDTQY
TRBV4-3,ASSQGQSYNNEQF
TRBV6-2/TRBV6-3,ASTPLGGTQY
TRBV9,ASSVGHYPSTDTQY
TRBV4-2,ASARGERESGELF
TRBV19,ASSMLGVHEQY
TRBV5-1,ASEDSSGANVLT
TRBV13,ASSRGDRGQFRNQPQH
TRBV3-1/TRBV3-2,ASSQGLAVGGYGYT
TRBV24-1,ATSDPGGPQETQY
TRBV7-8,ASSLGFIGRASTDTQY
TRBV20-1,SAAVHAAQY
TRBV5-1,ASSLGSGSQETQY